Presented here are 8 T cell receptor beta chains from one specimen sequenced in a study of blood T cell repertoires in COVID-19 (dated by TCRdb to the early 2020s). The library came from the immunoSEQ multiplex PCR assay. What TCRdb holds here is the immuneACCESS table cut down to in-frame rearrangements. Part of the clones is not present; checked against another copy, under half of the missing clones reflect an unresolved V gene, and the others are unexplained. The table for this sample lists hundreds of thousands of clones; 87% of them were counted only once. About an eighth of the sample rests with the top ten. The sample comprised peripheral blood. The receptors shown here come from a woman under 30 who had recovered from COVID-19.

The chain recombines TRBV6-4 with TRBJ2-2; 7 bases align to TRBD2. Trimming took 4 bases from V and 2 from J; bases not matched to a gene: 4. Germline CDR1 reads MRHNA; CDR2 reads SNTAGT. The length of the CDR3 is 15 residues. The CDR3 reads CASSASGTNTGELFF. CDR3 nucleotide sequence: TGTGCCAGCAGTGCGAGCGGGACCAACACCGGGGAGCTGTTTTTT.

The V gene is TRBV15, the J gene TRBJ2-1, with 7 bases fitting TRBD1. The CDR3 has 15 amino acids. Germline V CDR1 and CDR2: LNHNV, YYDKDF (reference sequence). The V gene end was trimmed by 5 bases and the J gene end by 7 bases; junction bases not matched to a gene: 11. Here the CDR3 reads CATSGEQGTLNEQFF. CDR3 DNA sequence: TGTGCCACCAGCGGGGAACAGGGGACCCTGAATGAGCAGTTCTTC.

The CDR3 DNA follows: TGTGCCAGCAGCGCCACCGGGACAGGGTATACCGGGGAGCTGTTTTTT. This encodes CASSATGTGYTGELFF. V is TRBV9 and J is TRBJ2-2; 9 bases agree with TRBD1. Germline V CDR1 and CDR2: SGDLS, YYNGEE. With 3 bases clipped from V and 5 bases from J, the junction kept 8 bases outside the gene matches. The CDR3 is 16 amino acids.

The V gene is TRBV4-3, the J gene TRBJ2-2, with 8 bases fitting TRBD2. Germline trimming cut 0 bases from V and 5 bases from J; bases unmatched to any gene: 2. The length of the CDR3 is 15 residues. Looked up from germline, CDR1 is LGHNA and CDR2 is YSLEER. The CDR3 loop is CASSQEAGGTGELFF. CDR3 sequence (DNA): TGCGCCAGCAGCCAAGAGGCGGGAGGAACCGGGGAGCTGTTTTTT.

This chain links TRBV5-4 with TRBJ2-1; a possible D gene is TRBD2 (5 bases). The germline V gene encodes CDR1 SGHNT and CDR2 YYREEE (reference sequence). This CDR3 comprises 16 residues. The V gene lost 1 base and the J gene lost 9 bases, with 20 bases spanning the gap. The CDR3 coding sequence is TGTGCCAGCAGCTTGAAGCGGAGAGGCGGATATGGTGAGCAGTTCTTC. It codes for CASSLKRRGGYGEQFF.

This chain links TRBV14 with TRBJ2-7; TRBD2 is a possible D gene (6 bases). V dropped 1 base and J dropped 3 bases, with 16 bases sitting between them. The CDR3 runs to 16 residues. The germline V gene encodes CDR1 SGHDN and CDR2 FVKESK. The CDR3 loop reads CASSQGRAVEGYEQYF. The CDR3 DNA follows: TGTGCCAGCAGCCAAGGGAGGGCCGTGGAGGGCTACGAGCAGTACTTC.

The V and J genes are TRBV9 and TRBJ1-2; no firm D call. The germline V gene has CDR1 SGDLS and CDR2 YYNGEE. V was trimmed by 0 bases and J by 8 bases, leaving 17 bases between them. The CDR3 runs to 15 residues. As DNA, the CDR3 is TGTGCCAGCAGCGTAGGTACATTATCTGTATCGGGCTACACCTTC. This codes for CASSVGTLSVSGYTF.

The rearrangement joins TRBV19 to TRBJ2-1; 9 bases are shared with TRBD1. CDR3 length: 15 residues. The V gene end was trimmed by 4 bases and the J gene end by 0 bases; junction bases not matched to a gene: 1. CDR1 LNHDA and CDR2 SQIVND come from the germline V gene (reference sequence). CDR3 DNA sequence: TGTGCCAGTAGTAGGGACAGGGACTCCTACAATGAGCAGTTCTTC. Its translation is CASSRDRDSYNEQFF.